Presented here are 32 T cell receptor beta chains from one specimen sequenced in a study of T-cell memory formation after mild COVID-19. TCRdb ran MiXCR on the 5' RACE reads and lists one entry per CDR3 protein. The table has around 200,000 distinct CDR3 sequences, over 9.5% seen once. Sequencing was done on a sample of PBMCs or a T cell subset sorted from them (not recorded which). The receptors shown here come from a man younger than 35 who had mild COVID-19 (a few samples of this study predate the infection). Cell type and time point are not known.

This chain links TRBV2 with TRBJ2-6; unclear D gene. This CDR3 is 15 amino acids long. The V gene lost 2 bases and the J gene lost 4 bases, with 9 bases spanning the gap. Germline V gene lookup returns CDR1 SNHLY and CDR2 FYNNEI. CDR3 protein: CASSEQLAGANVLTF. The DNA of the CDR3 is TGTGCCAGCAGTGAACAACTTGCAGGGGCCAACGTCCTGACTTTC. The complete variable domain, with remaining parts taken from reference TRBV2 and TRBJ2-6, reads EPEVTQTPSHQVTQMGQEVILRCVPISNHLYFYWYRQILGQKVEFLVSFYNNEISEKSEIFDDQFSVERPDGSNFTLKIRSTKLEDSAMYFCASSEQLAGANVLTFGAGSRLTVL.

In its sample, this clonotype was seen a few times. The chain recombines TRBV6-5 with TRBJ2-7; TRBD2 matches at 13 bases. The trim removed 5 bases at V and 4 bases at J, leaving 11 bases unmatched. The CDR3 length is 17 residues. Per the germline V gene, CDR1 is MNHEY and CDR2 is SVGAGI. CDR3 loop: CASSRTSGGARGYEQYF. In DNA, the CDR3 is TGTGCCAGCAGTCGGACTAGCGGGGGCGCCAGGGGGTACGAGCAGTACTTC.

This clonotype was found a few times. In DNA, the CDR3 is TGTGCCAGCAGGATGGACAGCACAAATCAGCCCCAGCATTTT. Translating gives CASRMDSTNQPQHF. The chain uses TRBV6-5 and TRBJ1-5; possibly TRBD1 for D (6 bases). Germline V gene lookup returns CDR1 MNHEY and CDR2 SVGAGI. Trimming took off 6 bases at V and 4 bases at J, with 13 bases between the two ends. The CDR3 is made up of 14 amino acids.

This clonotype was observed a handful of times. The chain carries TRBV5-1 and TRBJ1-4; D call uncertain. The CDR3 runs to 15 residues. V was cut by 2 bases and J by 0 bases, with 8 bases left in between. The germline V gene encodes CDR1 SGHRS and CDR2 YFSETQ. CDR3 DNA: TGCGCCAGCAGCTTATCGCCCACAACTAATGAAAAACTGTTTTTT. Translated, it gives CASSLSPTTNEKLFF.

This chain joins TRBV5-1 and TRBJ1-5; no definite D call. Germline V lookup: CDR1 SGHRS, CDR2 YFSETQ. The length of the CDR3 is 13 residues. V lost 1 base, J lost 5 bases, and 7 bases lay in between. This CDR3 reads CASSLMGDQPQHF. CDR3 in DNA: TGCGCCAGCAGCTTGATGGGCGATCAGCCCCAGCATTTT.

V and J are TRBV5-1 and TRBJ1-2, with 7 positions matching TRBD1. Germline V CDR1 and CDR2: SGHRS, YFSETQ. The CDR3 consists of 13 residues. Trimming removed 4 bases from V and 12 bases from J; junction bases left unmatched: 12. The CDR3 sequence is CASSPTAQGEHTF. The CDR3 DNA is TGCGCCAGCAGCCCAACGGCCCAGGGGGAACACACCTTC. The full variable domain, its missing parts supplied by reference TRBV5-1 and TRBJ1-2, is KAGVTQTPRYLIKTRGQQVTLSCSPISGHRSVSWYQQTPGQGLQFLFEYFSETQRNKGNFPGRFSGRQFSNSRSEMNVSTLELGDSALYLCASSPTAQGEHTFGSGTRLTVV.

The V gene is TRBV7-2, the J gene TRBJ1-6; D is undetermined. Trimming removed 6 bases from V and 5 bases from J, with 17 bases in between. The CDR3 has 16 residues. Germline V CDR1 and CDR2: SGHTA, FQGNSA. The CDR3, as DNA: TGTGCCAGCAGTTCTACATCCGGACGGAATAATTCACCCCTCCACTTT. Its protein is CASSSTSGRNNSPLHF.

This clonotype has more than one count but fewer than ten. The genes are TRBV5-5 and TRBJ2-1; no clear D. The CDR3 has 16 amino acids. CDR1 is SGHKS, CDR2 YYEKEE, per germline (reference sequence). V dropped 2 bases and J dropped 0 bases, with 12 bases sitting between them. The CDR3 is CASSFQGPSSYNEQFF. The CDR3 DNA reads TGTGCCAGCAGCTTTCAAGGTCCGAGCTCCTACAATGAGCAGTTCTTC.

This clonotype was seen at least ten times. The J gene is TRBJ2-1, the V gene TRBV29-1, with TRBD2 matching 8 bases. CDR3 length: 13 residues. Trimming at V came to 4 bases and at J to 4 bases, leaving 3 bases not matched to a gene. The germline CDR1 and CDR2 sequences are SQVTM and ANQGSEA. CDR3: CSVGSGEYNEQFF. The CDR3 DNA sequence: TGCAGCGTTGGTAGCGGGGAGTACAATGAGCAGTTCTTC.

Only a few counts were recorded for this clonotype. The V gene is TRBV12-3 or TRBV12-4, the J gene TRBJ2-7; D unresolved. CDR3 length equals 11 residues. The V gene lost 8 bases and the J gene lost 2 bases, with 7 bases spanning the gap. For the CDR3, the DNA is TGTGCCAGCGGGCAGACCTACGAGCAGTACTTC. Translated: CASGQTYEQYF.

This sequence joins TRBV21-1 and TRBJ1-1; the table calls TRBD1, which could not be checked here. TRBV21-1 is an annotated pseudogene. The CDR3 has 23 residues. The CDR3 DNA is TGTGCCAGCAGCAAAGCGCCAGATCAAGGGGGACACGAGGGACCGGGACAGCTAGCACGAGCTTTCTTT. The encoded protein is CASSKAPDQGGHEGPGQLARAFF.

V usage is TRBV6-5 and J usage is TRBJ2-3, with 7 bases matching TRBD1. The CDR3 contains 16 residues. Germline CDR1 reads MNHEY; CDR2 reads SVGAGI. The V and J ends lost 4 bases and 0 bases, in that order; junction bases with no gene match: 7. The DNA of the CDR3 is TGTGCCAGCAGTTCCTACAGGGGCGCTAGCACAGATACGCAGTATTTT. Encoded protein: CASSSYRGASTDTQYF.

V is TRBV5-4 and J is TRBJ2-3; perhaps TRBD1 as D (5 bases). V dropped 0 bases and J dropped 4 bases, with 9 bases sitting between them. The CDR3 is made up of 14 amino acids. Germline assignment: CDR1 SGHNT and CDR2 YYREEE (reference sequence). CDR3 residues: CASSLAKGSDTQYF. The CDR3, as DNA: TGTGCCAGCAGCTTGGCCAAGGGGTCAGATACGCAGTATTTT.

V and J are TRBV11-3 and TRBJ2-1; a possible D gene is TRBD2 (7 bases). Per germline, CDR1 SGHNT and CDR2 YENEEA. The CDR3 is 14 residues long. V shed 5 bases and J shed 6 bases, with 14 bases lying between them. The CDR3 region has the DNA TGTGCCAGCAGCGAGGGGGGGTCCCCCAATGAGCAGTTCTTC. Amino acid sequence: CASSEGGSPNEQFF.

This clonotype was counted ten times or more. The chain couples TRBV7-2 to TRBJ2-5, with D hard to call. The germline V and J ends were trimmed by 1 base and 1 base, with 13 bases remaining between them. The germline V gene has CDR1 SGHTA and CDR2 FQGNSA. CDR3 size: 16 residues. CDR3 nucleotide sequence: TGTGCCAGCAGCTTAGTTAGCACCCAATCCCAAGAGACCCAGTACTTC. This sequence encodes CASSLVSTQSQETQYF.

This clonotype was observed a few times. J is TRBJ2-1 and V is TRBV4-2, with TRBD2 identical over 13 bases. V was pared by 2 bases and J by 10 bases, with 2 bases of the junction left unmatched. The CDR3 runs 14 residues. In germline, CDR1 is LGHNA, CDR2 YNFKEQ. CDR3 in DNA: TGTGCCAGCAGCCAACTGACTAGCGGGGGGGAGCAGTTCTTC. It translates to CASSQLTSGGEQFF.

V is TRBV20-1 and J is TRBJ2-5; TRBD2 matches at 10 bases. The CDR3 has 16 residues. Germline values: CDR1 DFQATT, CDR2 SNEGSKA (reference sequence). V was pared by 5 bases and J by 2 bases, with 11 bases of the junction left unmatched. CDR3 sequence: CSARPTSGRGQETQYF. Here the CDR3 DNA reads TGCAGTGCTCGCCCGACTAGCGGGCGGGGACAAGAGACCCAGTACTTC.

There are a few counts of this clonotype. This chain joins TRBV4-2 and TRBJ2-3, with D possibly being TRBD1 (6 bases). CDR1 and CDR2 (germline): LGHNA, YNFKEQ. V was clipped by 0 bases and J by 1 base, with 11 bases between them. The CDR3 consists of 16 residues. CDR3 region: CASSQEPEGGTDTQYF. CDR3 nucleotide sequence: TGTGCCAGCAGCCAAGAACCCGAGGGGGGCACAGATACGCAGTATTTT.

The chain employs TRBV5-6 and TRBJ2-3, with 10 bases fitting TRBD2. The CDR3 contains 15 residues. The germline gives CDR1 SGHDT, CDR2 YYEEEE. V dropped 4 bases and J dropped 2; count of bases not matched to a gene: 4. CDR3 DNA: TGTGCCAGCAGCCGTACTAGCGGGATCACAGATACGCAGTATTTT. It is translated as CASSRTSGITDTQYF.

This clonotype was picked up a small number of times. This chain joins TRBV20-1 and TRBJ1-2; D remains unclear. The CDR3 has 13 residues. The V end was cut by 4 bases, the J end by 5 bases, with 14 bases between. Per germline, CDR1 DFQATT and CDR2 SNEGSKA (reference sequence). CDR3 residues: CSAIGVGKYGYTF. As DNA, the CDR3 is TGCAGTGCTATTGGGGTCGGGAAATATGGCTACACCTTC.

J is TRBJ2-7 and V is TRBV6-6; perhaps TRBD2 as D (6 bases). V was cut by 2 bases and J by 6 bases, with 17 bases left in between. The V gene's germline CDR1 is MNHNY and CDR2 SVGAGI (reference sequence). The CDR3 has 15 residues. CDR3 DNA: TGTGCCAGCAGTTACGGGCGCGGGGAGAACGGCGAGCAGTACGTC. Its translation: CASSYGRGENGEQYV.

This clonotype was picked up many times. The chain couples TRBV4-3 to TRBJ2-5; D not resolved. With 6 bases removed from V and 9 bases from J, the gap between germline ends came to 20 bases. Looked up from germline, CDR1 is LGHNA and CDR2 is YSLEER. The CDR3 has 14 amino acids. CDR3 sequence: CASRPDPRPEPQYF. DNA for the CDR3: TGCGCCAGCAGACCGGACCCGAGACCCGAACCCCAGTACTTC.

The CDR3 loop is CASSIGQGFDYEQYF. CDR3 DNA: TGCGCCAGCAGCATCGGACAGGGGTTCGACTACGAGCAGTACTTC. The rearrangement joins TRBV5-1 to TRBJ2-7, with TRBD1 identical over 9 bases. CDR1 is SGHRS and CDR2 is YFSETQ in the germline V gene. The CDR3 contains 15 residues. J lost 3 bases, V lost 4 bases, and 8 bases had no gene match.

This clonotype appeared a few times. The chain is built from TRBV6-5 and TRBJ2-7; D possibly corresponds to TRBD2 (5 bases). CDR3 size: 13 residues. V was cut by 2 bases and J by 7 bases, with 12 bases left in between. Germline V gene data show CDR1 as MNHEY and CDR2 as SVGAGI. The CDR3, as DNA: TGTGCCAGCAGTTACACAATCGAGGGTGAGCAGTACGTC. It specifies CASSYTIEGEQYV.

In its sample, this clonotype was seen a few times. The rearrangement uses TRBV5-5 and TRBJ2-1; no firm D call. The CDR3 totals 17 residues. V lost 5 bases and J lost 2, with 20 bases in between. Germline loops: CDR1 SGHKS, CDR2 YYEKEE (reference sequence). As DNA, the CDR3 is TGTGCCAGCAGACTGTCCCCCGCCGGAATCCCCTACAATGAGCAGTTCTTC. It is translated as CASRLSPAGIPYNEQFF.

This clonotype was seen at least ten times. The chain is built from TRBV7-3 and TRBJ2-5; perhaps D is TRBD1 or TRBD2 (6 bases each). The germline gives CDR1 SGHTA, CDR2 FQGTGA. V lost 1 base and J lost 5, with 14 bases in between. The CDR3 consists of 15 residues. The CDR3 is CASSLKGGRWETQYF. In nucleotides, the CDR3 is TGTGCCAGCAGCTTAAAGGGGGGCCGATGGGAGACCCAGTACTTC. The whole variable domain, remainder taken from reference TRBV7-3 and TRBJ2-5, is GAGVSQTPSNKVTEKGKYVELRCDPISGHTALYWYRQSLGQGPEFLIYFQGTGAADDSGLPNDRFFAVRPEGSVSTLKIQRTERGDSAVYLCASSLKGGRWETQYFGPGTRLLVL.

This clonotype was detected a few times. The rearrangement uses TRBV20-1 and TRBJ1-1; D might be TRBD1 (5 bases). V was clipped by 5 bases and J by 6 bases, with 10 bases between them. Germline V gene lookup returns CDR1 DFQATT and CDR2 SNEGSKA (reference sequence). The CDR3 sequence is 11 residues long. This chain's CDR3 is CSAPGGAEAFF. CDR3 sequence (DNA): TGCAGTGCTCCTGGGGGGGCTGAAGCTTTCTTT.

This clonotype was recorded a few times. The CDR3 bases are TGTGCCAGCAGTTACCCTTGGTACAGGGGCAAGGGAGCTTTCTTT. This translates into CASSYPWYRGKGAFF. The gene calls are TRBV6-2 or TRBV6-3 and TRBJ1-1; 7 nucleotides line up with TRBD1. Germline assignment: CDR1 MNHEY and CDR2 SVGEGT. The trim removed 2 bases at V and 10 bases at J, leaving 13 bases unmatched. The CDR3 contains 15 residues.

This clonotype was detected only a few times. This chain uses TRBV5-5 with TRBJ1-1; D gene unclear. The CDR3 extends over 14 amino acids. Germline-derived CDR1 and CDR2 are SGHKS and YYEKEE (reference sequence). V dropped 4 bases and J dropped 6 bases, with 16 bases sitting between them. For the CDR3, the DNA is TGTGCCAGCAGCCCCTCAGAATTTCTTGCTGAAGCTTTCTTT. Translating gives CASSPSEFLAEAFF.

As DNA, the CDR3 is TGTGCCAGCACTTCAAAAGAGACCCAGTACTTC. It codes for CASTSKETQYF. The chain links TRBV6-6 to TRBJ2-5; the D is unclear. CDR1 MNHNY and CDR2 SVGAGI come from the germline V gene (reference sequence). This CDR3 region has 11 residues. V lost 7 bases, J lost 3 bases, and 6 bases lay in between.

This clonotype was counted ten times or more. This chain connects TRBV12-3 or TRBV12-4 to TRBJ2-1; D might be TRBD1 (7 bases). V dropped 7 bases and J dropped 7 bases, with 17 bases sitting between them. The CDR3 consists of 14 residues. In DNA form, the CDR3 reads TGTGCCAGCAATCGGCAGGGGGGAAGAAATGAGCAGTTCTTC. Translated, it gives CASNRQGGRNEQFF.

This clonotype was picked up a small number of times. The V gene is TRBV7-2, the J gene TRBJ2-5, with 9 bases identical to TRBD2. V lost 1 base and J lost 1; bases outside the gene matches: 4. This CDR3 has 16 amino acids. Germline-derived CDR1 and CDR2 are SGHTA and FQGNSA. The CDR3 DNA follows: TGTGCCAGCAGCTTAGGGCCTAGCGGGGCCCAAGAGACCCAGTACTTC. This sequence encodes CASSLGPSGAQETQYF.